The 9 T cell receptor beta chains reported below all come from one sample, sequenced in a study of cytomegalovirus exposure and HLA in healthy donors. This PCR relied on a set of 60 Vbeta primers and 13 Jbeta primers. Using immunoSEQ multiplex PCR, the repertoire was profiled, and TCRdb retains in-frame clones only, with some absent. The sample totals approximately 72,000 clones; its top ten clones hold approximately 4.5%. Sequences were obtained from PBMCs. The receptors here all came from a woman aged 40 to 50 in good health and CMV-seropositive.

V is TRBV30 and J is TRBJ2-7, with a weak D call TRBD2 (7 bases). Germline CDR1 and CDR2: GTSNPN and SVGIG (reference sequence). This CDR3 region has 16 residues. V dropped 4 bases and J dropped 4 bases, with 23 bases sitting between them. The chain's CDR3 is CAWMGRRGGRLYEQYF. In DNA, the CDR3 is TGTGCCTGGATGGGGCGTAGGGGGGGAAGGTTATACGAGCAGTACTTC.

The genes are TRBV5-4 and TRBJ2-1, with a possible D match to TRBD1 (6 bases). This CDR3 has 16 residues. Trimming took 0 bases from V and 7 from J, leaving 17 bases between them. Germline-derived CDR1 and CDR2 are SGHNT and YYREEE (reference sequence). DNA for the CDR3: TGTGCCAGCAGCTTGGAGGACAGCAGGCCGGGGAATGAGCAGTTCTTC. Translating it yields CASSLEDSRPGNEQFF.

The gene calls are TRBV11-1 and TRBJ2-1; 12 bases map to TRBD2. CDR1 and CDR2 from the germline V gene are SGHAT and FQDESV (reference sequence). The length of the CDR3 is 16 residues. Trimming took 1 base from V and 15 from J; bases not matched to a gene: 13. CDR3 DNA: TGTGCCAGCAGCTTAGGAAAGCTAGCGGGAGGGCCTTATGTGTTCTTC. Residues: CASSLGKLAGGPYVFF.

The rearrangement links TRBV13 to TRBJ1-1, with a possible D match to TRBD1 (5 bases). Germline-derived CDR1 and CDR2 are PRHDT and FYEKMQ (reference sequence). The CDR3 loop spans 13 amino acids. Trimming stripped 5 bases from V and 0 bases from J, with 7 bases between. Here the CDR3 reads CASSTTVNTEAFF. The DNA of the CDR3 is TGTGCCAGCAGCACGACAGTGAACACTGAAGCTTTCTTT. Full variable domain (remainder filled in from reference TRBV13 and TRBJ1-1): AAGVIQSPRHLIKEKRETATLKCYPIPRHDTVYWYQQGPGQDPQFLISFYEKMQSDKGSIPDRFSAQQFSDYHSELNMSSLELGDSALYFCASSTTVNTEAFFGQGTRLTVV.

The CDR3 nucleotides read TGTGCCAGCAGCCATGGTCACTCCAAAGAGACCCAGTACTTC. This sequence encodes CASSHGHSKETQYF. The rearrangement joins TRBV7-2 to TRBJ2-5; D unclear. The CDR3 extends over 14 amino acids. V lost 5 bases and J lost 3, with 13 bases in between. Looked up from germline, CDR1 is SGHTA and CDR2 is FQGNSA. Supplemented by reference TRBV7-2 and TRBJ2-5, the full variable domain reads GAGVSQSPSNKVTEKGKDVELRCDPISGHTALYWYRQSLGQGLEFLIYFQGNSAPDKSGLPSDRFSAERTGGSVSTLTIQRTQQEDSAVYLCASSHGHSKETQYFGPGTRLLVL.

The rearrangement links TRBV6-5 to TRBJ2-5; D is possibly TRBD2 (6 bases). The better agreement between TRBJ2-7 and the DNA end casts doubt on the J call. Germline V gives CDR1 MNHEY, CDR2 SVGAGI. The CDR3 sequence is 15 residues long. CDR3 in amino acids: CASSLASGGIYEQYF. The CDR3 coding sequence is TGTGCCAGCAGTCTAGCGTCCGGAGGAATTTACGAGCAGTACTTC.

This chain connects TRBV7-8 to TRBJ1-5; D not resolved. Trimming cost V 1 base and J 0 bases, with 10 bases left between them. CDR3 length: 16 amino acids. Germline CDR1 reads SGHVS; CDR2 reads FQNEAQ. The CDR3 reads CASSLEGSPSNQPQHF. CDR3 coding DNA: TGTGCCAGCAGCTTAGAAGGGAGCCCTAGCAATCAGCCCCAGCATTTT.

This rearrangement joins TRBV5-1 to TRBJ2-4; 7 bases line up with TRBD1. Unmatched junction bases numbered 6, after V lost 2 bases and J lost 10 bases. The CDR3 has 13 amino acids. Germline loops: CDR1 SGHRS, CDR2 YFSETQ. The CDR3: CASSFKIQGIQYF. As DNA, the CDR3 is TGCGCCAGCAGCTTTAAGATACAGGGGATTCAGTACTTC.

The rearrangement joins TRBV4-3 to TRBJ2-3; 8 bases are shared with TRBD2. Trimming cost V 3 bases and J 4 bases; bases outside gene matches: 3. CDR1 is LGHNA and CDR2 is YSLEER in the germline V gene. The CDR3 totals 14 residues. Written as DNA, the CDR3 is TGCGCCAGCAGCCAGAGCGGGGGTGCAGATACGCAGTATTTT. It encodes CASSQSGGADTQYF.